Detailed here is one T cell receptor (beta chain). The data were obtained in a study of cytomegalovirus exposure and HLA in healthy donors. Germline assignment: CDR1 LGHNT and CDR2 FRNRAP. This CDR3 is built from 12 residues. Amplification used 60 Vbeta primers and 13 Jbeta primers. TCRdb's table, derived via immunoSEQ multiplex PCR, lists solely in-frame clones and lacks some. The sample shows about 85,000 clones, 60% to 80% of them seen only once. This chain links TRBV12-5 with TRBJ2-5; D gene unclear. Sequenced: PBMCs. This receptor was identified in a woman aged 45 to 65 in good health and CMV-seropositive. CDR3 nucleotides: TGTGCCAGCTCTGGGCCCCAAGAGACCCAGTACTTC. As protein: CASSGPQETQYF.